This T cell receptor beta chain was sequenced for a study of beta chain features in type 1 diabetes (dated by TCRdb to the late 2010s). Some background on the complete study: No differences in mean age, gender distribution, total cell number or subset yield were found between patients and healthy donors. The study compared the TCRB repertoires of sorted circulating CD4+ T cell subsets in recently diagnosed type 1 diabetes patients with those in matched healthy donors. Across all samples, 107,917,701 sorted cells were examined, and cell number per subset correlated strongly with RNA yield. Whereas all 30 or so donors provided naive and central memory subsets, regulatory and stem cell-like memory subsets were isolated from just 8 patients and roughly eight healthy donors. Overall study outcomes, separate from this receptor: Because cDNA was sequenced instead of genomic DNA, activated cells with high expression could be over-represented, although the groups did not differ in activation or CD3 levels. Type 1 diabetes patients showed a moderate but significant shortening of TCRB CDR3 length in all four CD4+ subsets. Only small numbers of individuals were included in the HLA sub-analyses, which left unresolved whether HLA type had any influence on TCRB rearrangement. Naive, central memory and regulatory TCRB repertoires appeared more similar among patients than among healthy donors. PCR might favor shorter templates, but patient and control samples were amplified and corrected together, so any skew would affect both groups equally. At VDJ recombination sites, type 1 diabetes patients had fewer insertions and more deleted nucleotides, which implies abnormalities in thymic rearrangement.

Each donor gave one peripheral blood draw, averaging roughly 120 mL, which was collected into heparinised tubes. Using a panel that included CD45RO, CCR7, CD25, CD127, CD95 and CD27, naive, central memory, regulatory and stem cell-like memory CD4+ T cells were sorted on a BD FACSAria II. All sorted populations exceeded 95% purity. PBMCs were separated immediately by Lymphoprep density gradient centrifugation and were stained directly, without being cultured. Samples were stained and sorted in pairs, with one healthy donor and one patient per experiment, so that batch effects were minimized. The High Capacity cDNA Reverse Transcription Kit was used to reverse transcribe all of the isolated RNA, meaning that expressed TCRB transcripts were what got sequenced. Naive, central memory and regulatory T cell samples underwent deep immunoSEQ sequencing, averaging about 3.57 million total reads per sample. Sorted cells were lysed in RLT buffer and RNA was extracted with DNase-treated RNeasy Micro or Mini kits, depending on cell number. Each cell subset was processed on its own to prevent cross-contamination, while patient and healthy donor samples were processed together. Using the immunoSEQ multiplex PCR, TCRB sequences were amplified from cDNA into 87-bp fragments spanning the CDR3 region. Amplicons were sequenced on the Illumina HiSeq platform. From the authors' description of their analysis: PCR bias was corrected computationally using synthetic template baselines, and reads within Hamming distance 2 were collapsed, with unmergeable singletons discarded. By aligning reads against IMGT, V, D and J genes, CDR3 length, and insertions or deletions at six rearrangement sites were assigned. Clonotype counts were normalized to sorted cell number within each subset before computing true diversity and Gini coefficients with the tcR R package. Repertoire sharing was quantified using the overlap coefficient calculated on TCRB nucleotide sequences. TCRdb obtained this table from immuneACCESS and retained in-frame rearrangements with V and J assigned. These tables miss some clones; where compared with another copy, unresolved V genes account for less than half of the shortfall, and the remainder is unexplained. Clonal size and the V and J genes are those of that table, whereas D and trimming came from the DNA. A total of under 400,000 clones appear in this sample, 11% to 15% of them only once. The ten largest clones add up to more than 6.5% of the sample.

Including the terminal cysteine and phenylalanine, the CDR3 comprises 16 residues. Only CDR3 DNA is held: 48 bases, read in frame from base 1. The germline V gene supplies CDR1 MGHRA and CDR2 YSYEKL. V is clipped by 1 base and J by 3 bases, and the sequence between their germline boundaries is 12 bases long. To note about this clone: No cognate antigen has been identified for it. Qualities for individual bases were not recorded, and no much larger clone is one base off.

The sample consisted of central memory CD4+ T cells from blood. The chain is made from TRBV4-1 and TRBJ2-2; confidence is insufficient to name the D gene. The clonotype originates from a man younger than 40 in good health. The sequenced DNA is TGCGCCAGCAGCCAAGGGGCCCGGGTGGACACCGGGGAGCTGTTTTTT. Translated, it reads CASSQGARVDTGELFF.